This T cell receptor beta chain was recorded in a study of blood T cell repertoires in COVID-19. Those who participated ranged in age from roughly 18 to 90 years and resided in 20 to 25 US areas. The study assigned cohorts using participant-reported clinical history. J gave up 3 bases and V 6 bases, and 5 bases lay outside the gene matches. The CDR3 has 14 residues. Per germline, CDR1 WSHSY and CDR2 SAAADI. Original handling: Researchers report that nucleated cell counts were estimated from reference gene primer amplification. Sequencing used immunoSEQ multiplex PCR; TCRdb keeps in-frame clones, though not all of them. V and J calls and clone size are given by that table; D and trimming were obtained from the DNA. Among approximately 330,000 clones listed, 65% to 90% were seen once.

J is TRBJ1-5 and V is TRBV10-2; TRBD1 agrees at 7 bases. Sequencing was carried out using PBMCs or T cells enriched from blood (not recorded which). The clonotype comes from a woman in her thirties or forties with acute COVID-19. CDR3 region: CASRLTGYNQPQHF. The CDR3 DNA sequence: TGCGCCAGCAGACTGACAGGGTACAATCAGCCCCAGCATTTT.